This T cell receptor beta chain was identified during a study of T-cell memory formation after mild COVID-19. General observations from the study: Clones contracting across day 15 to 85 had a balanced CD4/CD8 profile; later expanding clones leaned CD4+. Contracting CD8+ clones were enriched in EMRA, CD4+ mainly in CM and EM. In pre-infection memory, a portion of responding clones appeared, which suggested that cross-reactive memory joined.

TCRdb re-derived calls from the 5' RACE reads in MiXCR, one entry per CDR3 protein. This table holds about 270,000 distinct CDR3 sequences, roughly 17% found once. Worth noting for this clonotype: The antigen is unknown.

V lost 6 bases to trimming and J lost 0 bases, with 6 bases between them. CDR1 LNHNV and CDR2 YYDKDF come from the germline V gene (reference sequence). This CDR3 contains 13 residues. The rearrangement links TRBV15 to TRBJ1-5; unclear D gene. The TCR originated in a man aged 18-30 years who had mild COVID-19 (a few samples of this study predate the infection). Cell type and time point are not known. The material sequenced was PBMCs or a T cell subset sorted from them (not recorded which). CDR3 sequence: CATSHNSNQPQHF. CDR3 DNA sequence: TGTGCCACCAGTCACAATAGCAATCAGCCCCAGCATTTT.